The T cell receptor (beta chain) described here comes from a study of blood T cells in healthy people across ages. Germline V CDR1 and CDR2: SGHTA, FQGNSA. V shed 7 bases and J shed 4 bases, with 11 bases lying between them. The CDR3 runs to 13 residues. A second PCR of 7 to 11 cycles used a sample-barcoded 5' primer and a J-beta primer mix. TCRdb re-derived calls from the 5' RACE reads in MiXCR, one entry per CDR3 protein. The sample comprises about 670,000 distinct CDR3 sequences, 52% of which are singletons, and roughly 14% rests with the top ten. This rearrangement joins TRBV7-2 to TRBJ1-5; D unresolved. The sequenced sample was blood. This clonotype originated in a woman aged 80 or over in good health. Here the CDR3 DNA reads TGTGCCAGCAACTCAGAGCAGAATCAGCCCCAGCATTTT. It is translated as CASNSEQNQPQHF.